The 4 T cell receptor beta chains below all came from one sample that was sequenced in a study of blood T cell repertoires in COVID-19. Method: immunoSEQ multiplex PCR; TCRdb's copy keeps in-frame clones and lacks some. The sample lists approximately 90,000 clones, 85% occurring once. The sequenced sample consisted of peripheral blood. The receptors derive from a man older than 75 with acute or convalescent COVID-19.

The chain combines TRBV19 with TRBJ2-5; 11 bases match TRBD2. Germline V lookup: CDR1 LNHDA, CDR2 SQIVND (reference sequence). V dropped 5 bases and J dropped 4; count of bases not matched to a gene: 3. The CDR3 covers 14 residues. The CDR3 is CASSVTSGRETQYF. The CDR3 DNA follows: TGTGCCAGTAGTGTAACTAGCGGGAGAGAGACCCAGTACTTC.

V usage is TRBV2 and J usage is TRBJ2-1; 8 nucleotides agree with TRBD1. V trimming: 6 bases; J trimming: 5 bases; junction bases outside the gene matches: 6. Germline CDR1 SNHLY, CDR2 FYNNEI. The CDR3 extends over 14 amino acids. The CDR3 reads CASRARTGNNEQFF. CDR3 nucleotide sequence: TGTGCCAGCAGGGCTCGGACAGGGAACAATGAGCAGTTCTTC.

Only a few counts were recorded for this clone. V and J are TRBV21-1 and TRBJ1-3; TRBD1, as called in the table, went unchecked against the DNA. TRBV21-1 is a pseudogene locus. The CDR3 runs 16 residues. The CDR3: CASSKVRGRSGNTIYF. The DNA for the CDR3 is TGTGCCAGCAGCAAAGTCAGGGGCCGCTCTGGAAACACCATATATTTT.

The gene calls are TRBV11-3 and TRBJ2-2; 11 nucleotides agree with TRBD2. The CDR3 totals 18 residues. Unmatched junction bases numbered 14, after V lost 5 bases and J lost 6 bases. Germline assignment: CDR1 SGHNT and CDR2 YENEEA. This CDR3 is CASSRRSGRGGPPGELFF. CDR3 coding DNA: TGTGCCAGCAGCCGACGTAGCGGGAGGGGGGGGCCACCCGGGGAGCTGTTTTTT.